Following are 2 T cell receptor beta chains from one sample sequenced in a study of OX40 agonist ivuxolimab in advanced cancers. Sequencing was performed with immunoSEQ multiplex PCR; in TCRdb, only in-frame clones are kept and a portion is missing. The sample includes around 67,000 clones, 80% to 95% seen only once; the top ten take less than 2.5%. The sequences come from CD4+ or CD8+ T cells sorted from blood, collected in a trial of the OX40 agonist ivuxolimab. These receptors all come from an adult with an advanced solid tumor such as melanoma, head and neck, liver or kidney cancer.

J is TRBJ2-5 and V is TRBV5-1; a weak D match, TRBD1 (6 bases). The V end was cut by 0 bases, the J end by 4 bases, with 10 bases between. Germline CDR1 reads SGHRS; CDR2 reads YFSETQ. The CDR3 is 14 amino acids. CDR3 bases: TGCGCCAGCAGCTTGGCCAGGGGCCGAGAGACCCAGTACTTC. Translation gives CASSLARGRETQYF.

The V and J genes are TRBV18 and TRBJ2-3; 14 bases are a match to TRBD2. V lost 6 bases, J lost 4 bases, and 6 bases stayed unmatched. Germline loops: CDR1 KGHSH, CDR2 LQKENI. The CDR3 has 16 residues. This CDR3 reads CASSPGTSGSADTQYF. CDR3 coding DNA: TGTGCCAGCTCCCCGGGGACTAGCGGGAGTGCAGATACGCAGTATTTT.